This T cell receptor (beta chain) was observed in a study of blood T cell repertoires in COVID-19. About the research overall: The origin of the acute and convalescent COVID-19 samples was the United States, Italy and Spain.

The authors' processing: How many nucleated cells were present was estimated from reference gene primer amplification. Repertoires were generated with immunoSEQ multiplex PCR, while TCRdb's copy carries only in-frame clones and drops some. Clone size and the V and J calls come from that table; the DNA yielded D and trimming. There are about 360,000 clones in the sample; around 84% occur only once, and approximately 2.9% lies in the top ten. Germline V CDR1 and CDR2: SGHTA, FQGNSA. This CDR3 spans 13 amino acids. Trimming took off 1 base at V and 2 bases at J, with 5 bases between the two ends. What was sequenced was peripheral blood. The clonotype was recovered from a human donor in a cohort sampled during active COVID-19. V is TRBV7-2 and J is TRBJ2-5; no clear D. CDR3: CASSLVFQETQYF. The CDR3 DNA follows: TGTGCCAGCAGCTTAGTCTTTCAAGAGACCCAGTACTTC. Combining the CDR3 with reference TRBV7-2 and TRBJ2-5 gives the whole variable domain GAGVSQSPSNKVTEKGKDVELRCDPISGHTALYWYRQSLGQGLEFLIYFQGNSAPDKSGLPSDRFSAERTGGSVSTLTIQRTQQEDSAVYLCASSLVFQETQYFGPGTRLLVL.